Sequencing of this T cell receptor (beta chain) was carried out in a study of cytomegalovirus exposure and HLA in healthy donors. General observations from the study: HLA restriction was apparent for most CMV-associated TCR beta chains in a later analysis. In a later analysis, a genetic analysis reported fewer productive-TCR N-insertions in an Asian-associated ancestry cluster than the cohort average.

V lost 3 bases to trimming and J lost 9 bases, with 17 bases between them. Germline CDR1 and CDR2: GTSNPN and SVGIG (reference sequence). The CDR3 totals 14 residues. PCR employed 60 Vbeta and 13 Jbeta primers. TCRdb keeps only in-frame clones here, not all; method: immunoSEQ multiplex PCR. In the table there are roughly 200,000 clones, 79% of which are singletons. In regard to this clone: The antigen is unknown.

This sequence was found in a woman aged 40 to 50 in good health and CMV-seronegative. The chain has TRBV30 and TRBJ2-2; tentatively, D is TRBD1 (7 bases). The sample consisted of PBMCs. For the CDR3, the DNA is TGTGCCTGGAGCCAGGGGGGAAGCGTGAGGGAGCTGTTTTTT. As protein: CAWSQGGSVRELFF.